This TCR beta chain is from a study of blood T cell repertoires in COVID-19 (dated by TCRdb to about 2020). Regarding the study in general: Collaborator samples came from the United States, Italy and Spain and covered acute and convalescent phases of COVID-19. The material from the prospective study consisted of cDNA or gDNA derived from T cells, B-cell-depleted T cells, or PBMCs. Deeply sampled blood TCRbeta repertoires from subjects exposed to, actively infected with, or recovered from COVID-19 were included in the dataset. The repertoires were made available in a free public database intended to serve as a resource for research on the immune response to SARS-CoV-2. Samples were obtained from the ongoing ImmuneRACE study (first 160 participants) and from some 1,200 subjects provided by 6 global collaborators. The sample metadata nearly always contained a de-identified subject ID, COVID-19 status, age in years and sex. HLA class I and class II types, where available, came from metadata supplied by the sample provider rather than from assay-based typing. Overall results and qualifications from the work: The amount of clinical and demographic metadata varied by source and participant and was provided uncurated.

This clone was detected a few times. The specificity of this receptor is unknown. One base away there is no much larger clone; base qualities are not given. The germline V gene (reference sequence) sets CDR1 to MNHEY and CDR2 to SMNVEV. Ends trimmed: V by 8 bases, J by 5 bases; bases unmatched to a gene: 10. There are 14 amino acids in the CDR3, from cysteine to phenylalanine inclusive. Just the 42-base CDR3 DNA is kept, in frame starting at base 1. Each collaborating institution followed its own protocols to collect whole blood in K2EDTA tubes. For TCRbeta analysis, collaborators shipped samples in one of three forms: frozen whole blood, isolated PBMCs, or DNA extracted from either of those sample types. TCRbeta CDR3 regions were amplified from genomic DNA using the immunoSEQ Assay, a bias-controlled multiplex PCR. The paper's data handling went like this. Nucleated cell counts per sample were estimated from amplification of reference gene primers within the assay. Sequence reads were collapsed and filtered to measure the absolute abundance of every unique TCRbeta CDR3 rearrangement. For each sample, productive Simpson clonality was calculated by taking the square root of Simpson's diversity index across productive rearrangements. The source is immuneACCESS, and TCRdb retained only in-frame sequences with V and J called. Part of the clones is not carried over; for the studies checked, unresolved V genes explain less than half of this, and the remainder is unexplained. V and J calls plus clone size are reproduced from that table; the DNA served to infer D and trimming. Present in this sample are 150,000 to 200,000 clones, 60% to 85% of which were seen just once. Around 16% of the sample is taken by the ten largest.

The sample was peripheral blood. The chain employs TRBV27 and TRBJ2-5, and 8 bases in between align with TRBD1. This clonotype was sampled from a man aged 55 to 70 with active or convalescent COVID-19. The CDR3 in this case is CASGFADRAETQYF. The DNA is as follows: TGTGCCAGCGGATTCGCGGACAGGGCGGAGACCCAGTACTTC.